This T cell receptor (beta chain) was profiled in a study of glioma-infiltrating T cells. Study findings and constraints: A blood CDR3 motif signature was depleted in highly divergent patients.

This clonotype was seen only a few times. No antigen is known for it. This CDR3 spans 13 amino acids. The germline gives CDR1 LGHNA, CDR2 YSLEER. V was cut by 4 bases and J by 10 bases, with 11 bases left in between. The iRepertoire nested amplicon-rescue multiplex PCR amplified TCR alpha and beta CDR3s from RNA. TCRdb recomputed calls from the multiplex PCR reads with MiXCR, one row per CDR3 protein. The table has about 410,000 distinct CDR3 sequences, more than 35% seen once; the top ten hold more than 10%. Sequenced sample: glioma tissue, nonneoplastic brain tissue, or PBMCs (not recorded which). J is TRBJ1-6 and V is TRBV4-3; the D is unclear. The source is a human donor with low-grade glioma or glioblastoma, undergoing nonglioma brain surgery, or in good health (not recorded which). For the CDR3, the DNA is TGCGCCAGCAGCCTCTCCAAGGTGTCACCCCTCCACTTT. It specifies CASSLSKVSPLHF.